Shown below are 21 T cell receptor beta chains from a single sample sequenced in a study of T-cell memory formation after mild COVID-19. TCRdb itself ran the 5' RACE reads through MiXCR, one entry per CDR3 protein. The data hold 200,000 to 250,000 distinct CDR3 sequences, with over 9.5% observed a single time. Sequenced sample: PBMCs or a T cell subset sorted from them (not recorded which). The origin of the receptors is a man aged 18 to 29 who had mild COVID-19 (a few samples of this study predate the infection). Cell type and time point are not known.

This clonotype was detected only a few times. V gene TRBV20-1 combines with J gene TRBJ2-5, with TRBD2 matching over 8 bases. J lost 5 bases, V lost 3 bases, and 2 bases had no gene match. The CDR3 spans 12 residues. The germline V gene has CDR1 DFQATT and CDR2 SNEGSKA (reference sequence). CDR3 coding DNA: TGCAGTGCTAGGACTAGCGCCGAGACCCAGTACTTC. The encoded protein is CSARTSAETQYF.

This clonotype was counted ten times or more. The CDR3 here is CSTPPGIAKNIQYF. CDR3 in DNA: TGCAGTACCCCTCCAGGCATAGCCAAAAACATTCAGTACTTC. The chain uses TRBV20-1 and TRBJ2-4, with no clear D. The V end was cut by 8 bases, the J end by 0 bases, with 14 bases between. This CDR3 is 14 amino acids long. Germline loops: CDR1 DFQATT, CDR2 SNEGSKA (reference sequence).

This clonotype occurred a few times. This sequence joins TRBV6-5 and TRBJ1-6, with a weak D call TRBD1 (6 bases). Per the germline V gene, CDR1 is MNHEY and CDR2 is SVGAGI. V was cut by 3 bases and J by 2 bases, with 11 bases left in between. CDR3 length: 16 amino acids. DNA of the CDR3: TGTGCCAGCAGTTATGACGGGGGCGCCTATAATTCACCCCTCCACTTT. Amino acids: CASSYDGGAYNSPLHF.

Concerning this clonotype: A read error may account for a junction end that differs from germline. The J gene is TRBJ1-1, the V gene TRBV4-3; no clear D. The CDR3 length is 15 residues. Germline V gives CDR1 LGHNA, CDR2 YSLEER. The CDR3 bases are TGCGCCAGCAGCCCTTCTCGGGCGGCAGACACTGAAGCTCTCTTT. Amino acid sequence: CASSPSRAADTEALF.

This clonotype was observed a few times. This sequence joins TRBV12-3 or TRBV12-4 and TRBJ2-3, with 8 nucleotides matching TRBD1. V was pared by 6 bases and J by 4 bases, with 9 bases of the junction left unmatched. The CDR3 extends over 15 amino acids. DNA for the CDR3: TGTGCCAGCAGCAGTCAGGGGGCGATGTCAGATACGCAGTATTTT. This encodes CASSSQGAMSDTQYF.

This clonotype has a handful of counts. CDR3 DNA sequence: TGCGCCAGCGGCCGCCAGGGACAGGGAGTCCCTTCGAGGACCGGGGAGCTGTTTTTT. This encodes CASGRQGQGVPSRTGELFF. The chain has TRBV23-1 and TRBJ2-2; 9 bases match TRBD1. TRBV23-1 is treated as an ORF (open reading frame) with a function not yet certain. V trimming: 8 bases; J trimming: 5 bases; junction bases outside the gene matches: 21. CDR3 length: 19 amino acids.

The chain has TRBV5-5 and TRBJ1-2; the D is unclear. The CDR3 has 13 amino acids. The germline V and J ends were trimmed by 4 bases and 8 bases, with 15 bases remaining between them. Germline V gives CDR1 SGHKS, CDR2 YYEKEE (reference sequence). The CDR3 region is CASSPNTDLGYTF. Written as DNA, the CDR3 is TGTGCCAGCAGCCCTAACACGGATCTGGGCTACACCTTC.

As to this clonotype: Its ends do not fully match the called genes, so a read error is possible. The V and J genes are TRBV6-2 or TRBV6-3 and TRBJ1-2, with D perhaps matching TRBD1 (5 bases). Germline V gives CDR1 MNHEY, CDR2 SVGEGT. The length of the CDR3 is 13 residues. The CDR3 DNA reads as TGTACCAGCACTAACGGCGGGGGCTATGGCTACACCTTC. This translates into CTSTNGGGYGYTF.

This chain joins TRBV18 and TRBJ1-5; no definite D call. CDR1 is KGHSH, CDR2 LQKENI, per germline. CDR3 length equals 15 residues. The V and J ends lost 2 bases and 0 bases respectively, with 8 bases between them. Here the CDR3 DNA reads TGTGCCAGCTCACCAGCTTGGGTTAGCAATCAGCCCCAGCATTTT. Translating gives CASSPAWVSNQPQHF.

This clonotype was observed a few times. The V call is TRBV2, the J call TRBJ2-3; tentatively, D is TRBD2 (5 bases). The CDR3 sequence is 15 residues long. V gave up 3 bases and J gave up 0 bases, with 10 bases separating them. Germline V gene sequence: CDR1 SNHLY, CDR2 FYNNEI. The CDR3 here is CASSEWTPSTDTQYF. The DNA of the CDR3 is TGTGCCAGCAGTGAGTGGACTCCTAGCACAGATACGCAGTATTTT.

This clonotype was seen ten or more times. The chain carries TRBV29-1 and TRBJ2-4, with a weak D call TRBD1 (6 bases). The ends were cut back, 5 bases at V and 0 bases at J, with 11 bases in the middle. The CDR3 contains 14 residues. The germline V gene encodes CDR1 SQVTM and CDR2 ANQGSEA. CDR3 protein: CSVSEGVAKNIQYF. The CDR3 DNA is TGCAGCGTTTCAGAGGGGGTAGCCAAAAACATTCAGTACTTC.

This clonotype was seen at least ten times. The chain has TRBV10-3 and TRBJ2-3; D is possibly TRBD2 (6 bases). The germline V and J ends were trimmed by 0 bases and 3 bases, with 7 bases remaining between them. The CDR3 is 14 residues long. Germline V CDR1 and CDR2: ENHRY, SYGVKD. CDR3 sequence (DNA): TGTGCCATCAGTGAGTCCGGGGGAACAGATACGCAGTATTTT. This encodes CAISESGGTDTQYF.

This clonotype occurred many times. This chain connects TRBV6-5 to TRBJ2-7; a weak D match, TRBD1 (5 bases). The CDR3 consists of 14 residues. V shed 0 bases and J shed 4 bases, with 10 bases lying between them. From germline, CDR1 is MNHEY and CDR2 SVGAGI. The CDR3 bases are TGTGCCAGCAGTTACTCGGCAGGGCGATACGAGCAGTACTTC. Encoded protein: CASSYSAGRYEQYF.

The genes are TRBV6-2 or TRBV6-3 and TRBJ2-1; 14 nucleotides align to TRBD2. CDR3 length: 18 residues. Germline lookup yields CDR1 MNHEY and CDR2 SVGEGT. Trimming at V came to 4 bases and at J to 0 bases, leaving 5 bases not matched to a gene. CDR3 in amino acids: CASSWTSGGLSSYNEQFF. The CDR3 nucleotides read TGTGCCAGCAGTTGGACTAGCGGGGGGTTAAGCTCCTACAATGAGCAGTTCTTC.

V is TRBV7-2 and J is TRBJ1-1, with D uncertain. CDR3 length: 13 amino acids. Germline V gene lookup returns CDR1 SGHTA and CDR2 FQGNSA. Deletions cut 11 bases from V and 0 bases from J, with 13 bases between. This CDR3 is CAYRAGMNTEAFF. The CDR3, as DNA: TGTGCCTATCGGGCCGGTATGAACACTGAAGCTTTCTTT.

This clonotype showed up just a few times. The V gene is TRBV6-5, the J gene TRBJ2-7; perhaps TRBD1 as D (6 bases). Germline V gene lookup returns CDR1 MNHEY and CDR2 SVGAGI. V gave up 6 bases and J gave up 9 bases, with 18 bases separating them. This CDR3 is built from 13 residues. CDR3 sequence (DNA): TGTGCCAGCAGCTCCGCCCCACAGGGACCGCAGTACGTC. Protein sequence: CASSSAPQGPQYV.

This chain uses TRBV5-1 with TRBJ2-5; no firm D call. The CDR3 has 13 amino acids. Trimming removed 1 base from V and 3 bases from J, with 7 bases in between. Germline V lookup: CDR1 SGHRS, CDR2 YFSETQ. The CDR3 protein is CASSLISKETQYF. The CDR3 DNA reads as TGCGCCAGCAGCTTGATCTCCAAAGAGACCCAGTACTTC.

This clonotype came up a few times. CDR3 bases: TGTGCCAGCAGCTTAGAGGCCAGGGGGAGCTATGGCTACACCTTC. This translates into CASSLEARGSYGYTF. This chain joins TRBV11-2 and TRBJ1-2; 7 nucleotides line up with TRBD1. CDR1 and CDR2 (germline): SGHAT, FQNNGV. V dropped 0 bases and J dropped 4; count of bases not matched to a gene: 5. The CDR3 has 15 amino acids.

This clonotype was counted only a few times. V and J are TRBV18 and TRBJ1-1; D remains ambiguous. The germline V gene encodes CDR1 KGHSH and CDR2 LQKENI. The CDR3 runs 14 residues. The germline V and J ends were trimmed by 2 bases and 1 base, with 8 bases remaining between them. The CDR3 DNA sequence: TGTGCCAGCTCACCAGTTGCGCGGAACACTGAAGCTTTCTTT. Translated: CASSPVARNTEAFF. Supplemented by reference TRBV18 and TRBJ1-1, the full variable domain reads NAGVMQNPRHLVRRRGQEARLRCSPMKGHSHVYWYRQLPEEGLKFMVYLQKENIIDESGMPKERFSAEFPKEGPSILRIQQVVRGDSAAYFCASSPVARNTEAFFGQGTRLTVV.

This clonotype was seen repeatedly, ten times or more. This chain joins TRBV6-6 and TRBJ2-3; weak D call: TRBD2 (6 bases). The V end lost 0 bases, the J end lost 0 bases, and 13 bases lay between the germline ends. Germline V CDR1 and CDR2: MNHNY, SVGAGI (reference sequence). This CDR3 region has 17 residues. The CDR3 DNA sequence: TGTGCCAGCAGTTACTCAGGAGCGGGCCCTAGCACAGATACGCAGTATTTT. The encoded protein is CASSYSGAGPSTDTQYF.

The rearrangement links TRBV29-1 to TRBJ1-1; D is perhaps TRBD1 (6 bases). The CDR3 contains 14 residues. Germline CDR1 SQVTM, CDR2 ANQGSEA. Trimming took off 3 bases at V and 9 bases at J, with 20 bases between the two ends. For the CDR3, the DNA is TGCAGCGTTGACGTACCACAGGGACGGGTGAAAGCTTTCTTT. Its translation: CSVDVPQGRVKAFF.